The next 21 T cell receptor beta chains were all read from a single sample in a study of radiation and T cells in renal cell carcinoma. Documented treatment: 15 Gy SBRT to primary tumor, nephrectomy 4 weeks later. Sequenced by immunoSEQ multiplex PCR; TCRdb stores in-frame clones only, minus some. The sample lists several thousand clones; 62% were seen once. The specimen comprised tumor tissue, sampled from a patient whose treatment included radiotherapy and nephrectomy. The receptor set was obtained from a woman aged 60-75 years with renal cell carcinoma.

This sequence joins TRBV6-5 and TRBJ1-1; no clear D gene. The germline CDR1 and CDR2 sequences are MNHEY and SVGAGI. V was trimmed by 1 base and J by 7 bases, leaving 4 bases between them. This CDR3 has 11 amino acids. This CDR3 is CASSYFGEAFF. The CDR3 DNA sequence: TGTGCCAGCAGTTACTTCGGTGAAGCTTTCTTT.

The V call is TRBV6-6, the J call TRBJ2-7; D is possibly TRBD1 or TRBD2 (5 bases each). This CDR3 contains 13 residues. Trimming left V 6 bases short and J 3 bases short, with 12 bases between. Germline-derived CDR1 and CDR2 are MNHNY and SVGAGI (reference sequence). CDR3 region: CASSHRDLYEQYF. CDR3 in DNA: TGTGCCAGCAGCCACCGGGACCTCTACGAGCAGTACTTC.

A single count supports this clone. This CDR3 is also generated by other DNA sequences in the sample. This CDR3 reads CASSGLNTGELFF. CDR3 DNA: TGTGCCAGCAGTGGATTGAACACCGGGGAGCTGTTTTTT. The rearrangement links TRBV2 to TRBJ2-2; no reliable D call. Germline V CDR1 and CDR2: SNHLY, FYNNEI. V gave up 4 bases and J gave up 1 base, with 4 bases separating them. The CDR3 consists of 13 residues.

The DNA for the CDR3 is TGCAGCGTTGTGGCTTTTGGACTAGCGGGCCGTCAAGAGACCCAGTACTTC. Protein: CSVVAFGLAGRQETQYF. The chain employs TRBV29-1 and TRBJ2-5; the match to TRBD2 covers 11 bases. Germline CDR1 is SQVTM and CDR2 is ANQGSEA. The ends lost 4 bases at V and 2 bases at J; junction bases unmatched: 12. This CDR3 region has 17 residues.

The chain employs TRBV7-8 and TRBJ1-1; D remains unclear. The ends were cut back, 3 bases at V and 0 bases at J, with 5 bases in the middle. Per germline, CDR1 SGHVS and CDR2 FQNEAQ. The CDR3 has 13 residues. CDR3: CASSFQMNTEAFF. CDR3 coding DNA: TGTGCCAGCAGCTTCCAGATGAACACTGAAGCTTTCTTT.

This chain connects TRBV7-2 to TRBJ2-7; D is uncertain. This CDR3 has 11 residues. Germline V lookup: CDR1 SGHTA, CDR2 FQGNSA. Trimming removed 2 bases from V and 5 bases from J, with 4 bases in between. CDR3 coding DNA: TGTGCCAGCAGCTTACTAAACGAGCAGTACTTC. Translating gives CASSLLNEQYF.

By frequency in the sample, this clone is large. V and J are TRBV6-5 and TRBJ1-2, with unresolved D. The CDR3 is 13 amino acids. CDR1 and CDR2 (germline): MNHEY, SVGAGI. The germline V and J ends were trimmed by 4 bases and 4 bases, with 10 bases remaining between them. CDR3 DNA sequence: TGTGCCAGCAGTTTAAGAACAGCCTATGGCTACACCTTC. It is translated as CASSLRTAYGYTF.

The gene calls are TRBV10-3 and TRBJ2-7; D remains unclear. V lost 3 bases and J lost 1, with 4 bases in between. The CDR3 consists of 12 residues. Per germline, CDR1 ENHRY and CDR2 SYGVKD. The CDR3 coding sequence is TGTGCCATCAGTGAACTGTCCTACGAGCAGTACTTC. This codes for CAISELSYEQYF.

This clone is judged medium-sized. The rearrangement uses TRBV5-1 and TRBJ2-2; D is unresolved. The V and J ends lost 4 bases and 7 bases respectively, with 14 bases between them. This CDR3 contains 14 residues. Per the germline V gene, CDR1 is SGHRS and CDR2 is YFSETQ. The CDR3 loop is CASSREELGGELFF. The DNA of the CDR3 is TGCGCCAGCAGCAGGGAAGAGCTCGGCGGGGAGCTGTTTTTT.

A few counts support this clone. This sequence joins TRBV7-9 and TRBJ1-3, with unresolved D. Germline CDR1 is SEHNR and CDR2 is FQNEAQ (reference sequence). V lost 3 bases and J lost 4, with 10 bases in between. This CDR3 is built from 14 residues. In DNA form, the CDR3 reads TGTGCCAGCAGCTTCGGCGGGAACGGAAACACCATATATTTT. Translation: CASSFGGNGNTIYF.

This rearrangement joins TRBV5-5 to TRBJ2-1; D gene ambiguous. V was shortened by 0 bases and J by 10 bases, with 5 bases between the two germline ends. Germline V CDR1 and CDR2: SGHKS, YYEKEE (reference sequence). The CDR3 covers 11 residues. CDR3 residues: CASSLGWEQFF. The CDR3 region has the DNA TGTGCCAGCAGCTTGGGATGGGAGCAGTTCTTC.

The gene calls are TRBV10-1 and TRBJ2-5; D is unresolved. CDR3 length: 16 amino acids. V was clipped by 2 bases and J by 5 bases, with 18 bases between them. Germline V gives CDR1 WNHNN, CDR2 SYGVQD (reference sequence). The chain's CDR3 is CASSEARSFSWETQYF. CDR3 bases: TGCGCCAGCAGTGAGGCAAGGTCGTTTTCGTGGGAGACCCAGTACTTC.

The chain joins TRBV29-1 to TRBJ2-5, with a tentative D call TRBD1 (6 bases). The CDR3 has 16 amino acids. The V end lost 3 bases, the J end lost 5 bases, and 22 bases lay between the germline ends. Germline CDR1 is SQVTM and CDR2 is ANQGSEA. The CDR3 bases are TGCAGCGTTGACGGGGTCCCGGGTGCAGGGGAGGAGACCCAGTACTTC. It is translated as CSVDGVPGAGEETQYF. The entire variable domain, with the rest obtained from reference TRBV29-1 and TRBJ2-5, is as follows: SAVISQKPSRDICQRGTSLTIQCQVDSQVTMMFWYRQQPGQSLTLIATANQGSEATYESGFVIDKFPISRPNLTFSTLTVSNMSPEDSSIYLCSVDGVPGAGEETQYFGPGTRLLVL.

The gene calls are TRBV29-1 and TRBJ1-1; tentative D call: TRBD1 (6 bases). CDR1 is SQVTM and CDR2 is ANQGSEA in the germline V gene. The CDR3 has 14 amino acids. Trimming took 2 bases from V and 1 from J, leaving 11 bases between them. CDR3 sequence: CSVETGAGNTEAFF. The DNA for the CDR3 is TGCAGCGTTGAAACGGGGGCCGGGAACACTGAAGCTTTCTTT.

This clone was observed a few times. An end of the junction does not agree with germline; a read error may underlie this. This chain connects TRBV5-3 to TRBJ1-1, with D tentatively TRBD1 (5 bases). TRBV5-3 is given ORF status, its function remaining uncertain. The CDR3 spans 14 residues. The CDR3 here is CASSLVAGTTEAFF. In DNA, the CDR3 is TGTGCCAGCAGCTTGGTAGCAGGGACCACTGAAGCTTTCTTT.

V and J are TRBV4-1 and TRBJ2-7; 9 nucleotides line up with TRBD2. In germline, CDR1 is MGHRA, CDR2 YSYEKL. The CDR3 loop spans 15 amino acids. J was trimmed by 3 bases and V by 0 bases; bases with no gene match: 3. CDR3 in DNA: TGCGCCAGCAGCCAAGACCCAGCGGGAGGCTACGAGCAGTACTTC. Translated, it gives CASSQDPAGGYEQYF.

This chain joins TRBV11-2 and TRBJ1-1; D ambiguous. The germline V and J ends were trimmed by 6 bases and 1 base, with 9 bases remaining between them. CDR3 length: 13 amino acids. CDR1 SGHAT and CDR2 FQNNGV come from the germline V gene. CDR3: CASSSTRNTEAFF. CDR3 sequence (DNA): TGTGCCAGCAGTTCTACCAGGAACACTGAAGCTTTCTTT.

By proportion, this clone is large. The chain is built from TRBV18 and TRBJ2-7; D is perhaps TRBD1 (6 bases). Per the germline V gene, CDR1 is KGHSH and CDR2 is LQKENI. Trimming cost V 6 bases and J 6 bases, with 18 bases left between them. The CDR3 sequence is 14 residues long. CDR3 residues: CASSPRGYYSEQYF. CDR3 bases: TGTGCCAGCTCGCCCAGGGGATACTACTCCGAGCAGTACTTC.

The V gene is TRBV5-1, the J gene TRBJ1-1; no clear D gene. The V and J ends lost 1 base and 0 bases respectively, with 10 bases between them. The CDR3 runs to 15 residues. Looked up from germline, CDR1 is SGHRS and CDR2 is YFSETQ. CDR3 loop: CASSLSSTMNTEAFF. CDR3 DNA sequence: TGCGCCAGCAGCTTGTCCAGCACCATGAACACTGAAGCTTTCTTT.

This clone turned up a few times. The J gene is TRBJ1-2, the V gene TRBV5-6; the D is unclear. The CDR3 consists of 14 residues. V was pared by 3 bases and J by 3 bases, with 12 bases between. Germline-derived CDR1 and CDR2 are SGHDT and YYEEEE. The CDR3 sequence: CASSWMLGDYGYTF. CDR3 coding DNA: TGTGCCAGCAGCTGGATGCTCGGGGACTATGGCTACACCTTC. The complete variable domain, with remaining parts taken from reference TRBV5-6 and TRBJ1-2, reads DAGVTQSPTHLIKTRGQQVTLRCSPKSGHDTVSWYQQALGQGPQFIFQYYEEEERQRGNFPDRFSGHQFPNYSSELNVNALLLGDSALYLCASSWMLGDYGYTFGSGTRLTVV.

The sample holds a few counts of this clone. The chain has TRBV5-1 and TRBJ2-2; D not resolved. The CDR3 length is 15 residues. CDR1 and CDR2 (germline): SGHRS, YFSETQ. Between the trimmed V and J ends, which lost 0 bases and 2 bases, there was a span of 8 bases. CDR3 sequence: CASSLVALNTGELFF. The CDR3 nucleotides read TGCGCCAGCAGCTTGGTGGCTTTAAACACCGGGGAGCTGTTTTTT. Looking up the rest from reference TRBV5-1 and TRBJ2-2 gives the full variable domain: KAGVTQTPRYLIKTRGQQVTLSCSPISGHRSVSWYQQTPGQGLQFLFEYFSETQRNKGNFPGRFSGRQFSNSRSEMNVSTLELGDSALYLCASSLVALNTGELFFGEGSRLTVL.